A single sample is the source of the 27 T cell receptor beta chains below, sequenced in a study of cytomegalovirus exposure and HLA in healthy donors. The PCR used 60 Vbeta and 13 Jbeta primers. TCRdb keeps only in-frame clones here, not all; method: immunoSEQ multiplex PCR. The sample lists under 90,000 clones; less than 85% were seen once. Sequencing was performed on PBMCs. These receptor sequences come from a woman aged 45-60 years in good health and CMV-seropositive.

This clone was seen more than once but under ten times. V and J are TRBV28 and TRBJ2-5, with 8 nucleotides matching TRBD1. V lost 6 bases and J lost 5; bases outside the gene matches: 5. CDR3 length equals 13 residues. Germline V lookup: CDR1 MDHEN, CDR2 SYDVKM. This chain's CDR3 is CASSHRTGETQYF. DNA for the CDR3: TGTGCCAGCAGCCACCGGACAGGGGAGACCCAGTACTTC.

This sequence joins TRBV6-5 and TRBJ2-1, with a possible D match to TRBD2 (6 bases). Germline V lookup: CDR1 MNHEY, CDR2 SVGAGI. V lost 7 bases and J 1 base, leaving 14 bases between the germline ends. CDR3 length: 15 residues. The CDR3 region has the DNA TGTGCCAGCAATTTAGCGGCAGGGTCCTACAATGAGCAGTTCTTC. Encoded protein: CASNLAAGSYNEQFF.

The chain has TRBV29-1 and TRBJ2-7; D is ambiguous. V lost 4 bases and J 0 bases, leaving 13 bases between the germline ends. CDR1 and CDR2 from the germline V gene are SQVTM and ANQGSEA. The CDR3 has 14 amino acids. CDR3 bases: TGCAGCGTTGTCGCACAAATCAACTCCTACGAGCAGTACTTC. Protein sequence: CSVVAQINSYEQYF.

This sequence joins TRBV9 and TRBJ2-7, with 7 bases identical to TRBD2. Germline CDR1 and CDR2: SGDLS and YYNGEE. The CDR3 is made up of 15 amino acids. V was pared by 2 bases and J by 1 base, with 6 bases of the junction left unmatched. DNA of the CDR3: TGTGCCAGCAGCGTTGGCGGGAGTGAATCCTACGAGCAGTACTTC. Translating it yields CASSVGGSESYEQYF.

DNA for the CDR3: TGTGCCAGCAGTCCCCCTAGCGGGAACCAGAAATACAATGAGCAGTTCTTC. Translation: CASSPPSGNQKYNEQFF. This chain links TRBV28 with TRBJ2-1, with 9 bases aligning to TRBD2. V was pared by 5 bases and J by 4 bases, with 12 bases of the junction left unmatched. The CDR3 has 17 amino acids. Germline CDR1 and CDR2: MDHEN and SYDVKM.

The J gene is TRBJ1-2, the V gene TRBV7-9, with D unresolved. The CDR3 extends over 16 amino acids. The V and J ends lost 2 bases and 6 bases respectively, with 19 bases between them. Looked up from germline, CDR1 is SEHNR and CDR2 is FQNEAQ (reference sequence). DNA for the CDR3: TGTGCCAGCAGCTTATATGGTATGGGCCTCAGAGATGGCTACACCTTC. Protein: CASSLYGMGLRDGYTF.

This clone was detected only once. The CDR3 region has the DNA TGTGCCAGCGGTTACCAGCCGACAAGCTCCTACGAGCAGTACTTC. Translating it yields CASGYQPTSSYEQYF. The rearrangement links TRBV5-5 to TRBJ2-5; no clear D. The DNA end is a closer match to TRBJ2-7, so the J assignment may be wrong. The germline V gene has CDR1 SGHKS and CDR2 YYEKEE (reference sequence). The CDR3 loop spans 15 amino acids.

The rearrangement uses TRBV14 and TRBJ2-3, with a tentative D call TRBD1 (6 bases). Trimming took 6 bases from V and 8 from J, leaving 21 bases between them. The CDR3 extends over 15 amino acids. Looked up from germline, CDR1 is SGHDN and CDR2 is FVKESK. The CDR3 region has the DNA TGTGCCAGCAGGTCATCGGGACAAGGGACGGGTACGCAGTATTTT. Translating it yields CASRSSGQGTGTQYF.

This chain uses TRBV12-5 with TRBJ2-1, with TRBD2 identical over 13 bases. V shed 0 bases and J 9 bases; nucleotides not matched to a gene: 11. The CDR3 runs to 18 residues. Germline values: CDR1 LGHNT, CDR2 FRNRAP. CDR3 sequence: CASGLVLAGGPVYGEQFF. Here the CDR3 DNA reads TGTGCTAGTGGTTTGGTACTAGCGGGAGGGCCTGTTTACGGTGAGCAGTTCTTC.

The genes are TRBV7-3 and TRBJ2-1; the D gene is possibly TRBD2 (5 bases). CDR3 length equals 18 residues. The V end lost 1 base, the J end lost 2 bases, and 18 bases lay between the germline ends. Germline assignment: CDR1 SGHTA and CDR2 FQGTGA. CDR3: CASSLNSLRVPPYNEQFF. CDR3 in DNA: TGTGCCAGCAGCTTAAACAGTTTGCGGGTGCCCCCCTACAATGAGCAGTTCTTC. Full variable domain (rest looked up from reference TRBV7-3 and TRBJ2-1): GAGVSQTPSNKVTEKGKYVELRCDPISGHTALYWYRQSLGQGPEFLIYFQGTGAADDSGLPNDRFFAVRPEGSVSTLKIQRTERGDSAVYLCASSLNSLRVPPYNEQFFGPGTRLTVL.

A remark on this clone: One end of the junction does not line up with germline, which may come from a read error. The rearrangement joins TRBV7-8 to TRBJ2-7; 9 nucleotides align to TRBD2. CDR3 length: 13 amino acids. CDR1 is SGHVS and CDR2 is FQNEAQ in the germline V gene. The CDR3 region is CASSLAGHYEQYF. DNA of the CDR3: TGTGCCAGCAGCCTAGCGGGACACTACGAGCAGTACTTC.

This chain uses TRBV9 with TRBJ1-5; possible D gene TRBD1, 6 bases. Germline V lookup: CDR1 SGDLS, CDR2 YYNGEE. The CDR3 length is 14 residues. The V end was cut by 0 bases, the J end by 6 bases, with 10 bases between. The CDR3 region has the DNA TGTGCCAGCAGCGTAGGGACAGTTGCTCAGCCCCAGCATTTT. It specifies CASSVGTVAQPQHF.

Here the CDR3 reads CVLTSDTDTQYF. The CDR3 nucleotides read TGTGTCCTGACTAGCGACACAGATACGCAGTATTTT. The chain carries TRBV30 and TRBJ2-3, with 8 positions matching TRBD2. Germline V CDR1 and CDR2: GTSNPN, SVGIG (reference sequence). The CDR3 consists of 12 residues. Full variable domain (outside the CDR3, taken from reference TRBV30 and TRBJ2-3): SQTIHQWPATLVQPVGSPLSLECTVEGTSNPNLYWYRQAAGRGLQLLFYSVGIGQISSEVPQNLSASRPQDRQFILSSKKLLLSDSGFYLCVLTSDTDTQYFGPGTRLTVL.

The CDR3 DNA reads as TGTGCCAGCACCGAATGGGGGACTTCCTCCTACGAGCAGTACTTC. It translates to CASTEWGTSSYEQYF. V gene TRBV7-9 combines with J gene TRBJ2-7; D possibly corresponds to TRBD2 (6 bases). This CDR3 is built from 15 residues. V was clipped by 7 bases and J by 0 bases, with 16 bases between them. Germline-derived CDR1 and CDR2 are SEHNR and FQNEAQ (reference sequence).

This clone occurred a few times. At the DNA level, this CDR3 is encoded by other sequences in the same sample as well. This chain joins TRBV15 and TRBJ2-5, with D tentatively TRBD1 (5 bases). Germline CDR1 is LNHNV and CDR2 is YYDKDF (reference sequence). This CDR3 is built from 14 residues. The V gene lost 0 bases and the J gene lost 1 base, with 6 bases spanning the gap. The CDR3 loop is CATSRDRGQETQYF. CDR3 bases: TGTGCCACCAGCAGAGATAGGGGCCAAGAGACCCAGTACTTC.

CDR3 sequence reads: CASSLFRDRYGYTF. The DNA of the CDR3 is TGTGCCAGCAGTTTATTTCGGGACAGGTATGGCTACACCTTC. This chain uses TRBV28 with TRBJ1-2, with TRBD1 matching over 8 bases. CDR1 is MDHEN, CDR2 SYDVKM, per germline. Trimming took 1 base from V and 5 from J; bases not matched to a gene: 3. The CDR3 runs 14 residues.

The chain combines TRBV27 with TRBJ1-1, with D possibly matching TRBD1 (6 bases). V was cut by 2 bases and J by 2 bases, with 18 bases left in between. This CDR3 has 17 amino acids. Germline V lookup: CDR1 MNHEY, CDR2 SMNVEV (reference sequence). CDR3 region: CASSLAGTPYKNTEAFF. Written as DNA, the CDR3 is TGTGCCAGCAGTTTAGCAGGGACACCTTATAAAAACACTGAAGCTTTCTTT.

The V gene is TRBV28, the J gene TRBJ1-1, with unresolved D. The V gene's germline CDR1 is MDHEN and CDR2 SYDVKM. CDR3 length: 11 residues. The CDR3 loop is CVLESNTEAFF. CDR3 nucleotides: TGTGTGCTCGAGTCGAACACTGAAGCTTTCTTT.

This clone occurred a few times. The chain carries TRBV5-1 and TRBJ1-4, with TRBD1 identical over 7 bases. J was trimmed by 7 bases and V by 0 bases; bases with no gene match: 9. This CDR3 has 16 residues. Germline V CDR1 and CDR2: SGHRS, YFSETQ. The CDR3 DNA reads as TGCGCCAGCAGCTTGGCCCTCGGGCAGGGGGGTGAAAAACTGTTTTTT. It yields the protein CASSLALGQGGEKLFF.

The V gene is TRBV27, the J gene TRBJ1-6; 7 bases are shared with TRBD1. The CDR3 loop spans 15 amino acids. Per the germline V gene, CDR1 is MNHEY and CDR2 is SMNVEV (reference sequence). The J segment lost 9 bases and the V segment lost 5 bases, leaving 10 bases of the junction unmatched. The CDR3 nucleotides are TGTGCCAGCAGTCTAGGACAGGCGGCGATTTCACCCCTCCACTTT. Residues: CASSLGQAAISPLHF.

This clone has more than one count but fewer than ten. The gene calls are TRBV7-2 and TRBJ1-3; 7 bases agree with TRBD1. The CDR3 consists of 14 residues. Unmatched junction bases numbered 0, after V lost 2 bases and J lost 2 bases. Germline V CDR1 and CDR2: SGHTA, FQGNSA. The CDR3 region is CASSLQGAGNTIYF. CDR3 DNA sequence: TGTGCCAGCAGCTTACAGGGGGCTGGAAACACCATATATTTT.

The chain joins TRBV15 to TRBJ2-3, with TRBD2 matching over 8 bases. Trimming at V came to 3 bases and at J to 2 bases, leaving 10 bases not matched to a gene. Germline loops: CDR1 LNHNV, CDR2 YYDKDF (reference sequence). The CDR3 loop spans 17 amino acids. The CDR3 DNA sequence: TGTGCCACCAGCAGGAAGTTGGCGGGAGGCCCCACAGATACGCAGTATTTT. Translated: CATSRKLAGGPTDTQYF. Combining the CDR3 with reference TRBV15 and TRBJ2-3 gives the whole variable domain DAMVIQNPRYQVTQFGKPVTLSCSQTLNHNVMYWYQQKSSQAPKLLFHYYDKDFNNEADTPDNFQSRRPNTSFCFLDIRSPGLGDTAMYLCATSRKLAGGPTDTQYFGPGTRLTVL.

The rearrangement uses TRBV4-1 and TRBJ2-7, with D perhaps matching TRBD1 (6 bases). The CDR3 length is 15 residues. CDR1 is MGHRA and CDR2 is YSYEKL in the germline V gene. Trimming removed 0 bases at V and 1 base at J, with 10 bases between. CDR3 bases: TGCGCCAGCAGCCAAGAGGGACACAGTTCCTACGAGCAGTACTTC. Protein sequence: CASSQEGHSSYEQYF.

This clone was observed a few times. The rearrangement links TRBV7-3 to TRBJ2-2, with a weak D call TRBD1 (6 bases). There are 16 residues in the CDR3. Germline-derived CDR1 and CDR2 are SGHTA and FQGTGA. Trimming removed 1 base at V and 3 bases at J, with 12 bases between. CDR3 loop: CASSLNGPGDTGELFF. In DNA, the CDR3 is TGTGCCAGCAGCTTAAATGGGCCAGGGGACACCGGGGAGCTGTTTTTT. The variable domain in full, with the rest retrieved from reference TRBV7-3 and TRBJ2-2, is GAGVSQTPSNKVTEKGKYVELRCDPISGHTALYWYRQSLGQGPEFLIYFQGTGAADDSGLPNDRFFAVRPEGSVSTLKIQRTERGDSAVYLCASSLNGPGDTGELFFGEGSRLTVL.

J is TRBJ2-1 and V is TRBV7-2; 9 positions match TRBD1. Germline CDR1 and CDR2: SGHTA and FQGNSA. The CDR3 totals 15 residues. Trimming took 5 bases from V and 7 from J; bases not matched to a gene: 9. CDR3 DNA: TGTGCCAGCAGCGCAGGCGGGACAGGGTGGAATGAGCAGTTCTTC. Amino acid sequence: CASSAGGTGWNEQFF.

J is TRBJ1-2 and V is TRBV19; TRBD1 is a possible D gene (6 bases). Deletions cut 2 bases from V and 6 bases from J, with 19 bases between. The CDR3 covers 16 residues. CDR1 is LNHDA, CDR2 SQIVND, per germline (reference sequence). The CDR3, as DNA: TGTGCCAGTAGTATAACTCGGGACACCCAGGCGGATGGCTACACCTTC. Its protein is CASSITRDTQADGYTF. Full variable domain (missing parts from reference TRBV19 and TRBJ1-2): DGGITQSPKYLFRKEGQNVTLSCEQNLNHDAMYWYRQDPGQGLRLIYYSQIVNDFQKGDIAEGYSVSREKKESFPLTVTSAQKNPTAFYLCASSITRDTQADGYTFGSGTRLTVV.

The J gene is TRBJ2-1, the V gene TRBV7-3, with no clear D. The length of the CDR3 is 13 residues. Between the trimmed V and J ends, which lost 0 bases and 8 bases, there was a span of 8 bases. Per the germline V gene, CDR1 is SGHTA and CDR2 is FQGTGA. CDR3 nucleotide sequence: TGTGCCAGCAGCTTAACACAGCCCCATGAGCAGTTCTTC. Amino acid sequence: CASSLTQPHEQFF.